The entry below gives a single TCR beta chain sequence along with its context. What it binds is unknown. The data belong to a study of T cell repertoires in cytomegalovirus infection. Study at large: CMV epitopes in the study were HLA-C-restricted (recently identified) and HLA-B-restricted (well studied). Indicated by public TCR beta signatures were CMV infection and matching HLA type.

TCRdb independently ran MiXCR on the reads; one entry per CDR3 protein. The sample yields about 220,000 distinct CDR3 sequences, about 38% seen once. The study's findings and limits: Cumulative public TCR beta family frequency identified CMV carriers with the relevant HLA. Dominating the ex vivo response were HLA-C-restricted CMV-specific TCR beta clonotypes.

The clonotype comes from a human donor in good health (CMV status not recorded). Some clones in this sample may be carry-over from other donors' samples. The source was CD8+ T cells from cultured PBMCs, collected from culture after CMV antigen stimulation.

The chain's CDR3 is CASSPLLAGANNEQFF. The CDR3 DNA follows: TGTGCCAGCAGCCCCTTACTAGCGGGGGCAAACAATGAGCAGTTCTTC. V usage is TRBV7-4 and J usage is TRBJ2-1; 11 bases are shared with TRBD2. The germline CDR1 and CDR2 sequences are SGHVT and SQSDAQ. CDR3 length: 16 amino acids. V was pared by 5 bases and J by 5 bases, with 8 bases of the junction left unmatched.